Reported below is one TCR beta chain. The same CDR3 arises from other DNA sequences in this sample as well. CDR3 length: 13 amino acids. Per germline, CDR1 LGHDT and CDR2 YNNKEL (reference sequence). V lost 2 bases and J 4 bases, leaving 8 bases between the germline ends. These data belong to a study of blood T cell repertoires in COVID-19. For the study at large: The analysed material was cDNA or gDNA that came from T cells, B-cell-depleted T cells, or PBMCs.

Original processing notes: Cell counts per sample came from amplifying reference gene primers. Clones were read by immunoSEQ multiplex PCR, and TCRdb kept only the in-frame ones, dropping some. V, J and clone size derive from that table, while D and trimming were established from the DNA sequence. This sample carries hundreds of thousands of clones, 80% to 90% of them seen once, and the ten largest clones take 0.7% to 1%. Seattle's cohort entered during active infection and was followed longitudinally. This TCR was recovered from a man younger than 35 with COVID-19, enrolled during active disease. The chain joins TRBV3-1 (or the pseudogene TRBV3-2) to TRBJ1-2; no clear D gene. Sequencing input: peripheral blood. CDR3 nucleotides: TGTGCCAGCAGCCAATCTCTAGTCTATGGCTACACCTTC. Its protein product is CASSQSLVYGYTF.